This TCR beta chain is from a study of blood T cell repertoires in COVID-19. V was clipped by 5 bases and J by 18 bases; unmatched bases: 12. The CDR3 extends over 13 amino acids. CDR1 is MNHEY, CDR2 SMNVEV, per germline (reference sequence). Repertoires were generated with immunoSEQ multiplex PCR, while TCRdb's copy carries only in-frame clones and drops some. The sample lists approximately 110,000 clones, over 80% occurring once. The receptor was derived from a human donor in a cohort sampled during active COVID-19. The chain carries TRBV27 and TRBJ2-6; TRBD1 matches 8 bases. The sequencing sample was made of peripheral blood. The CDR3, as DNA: TGTGCCAGCAGTCCTAACCAGGGGGCCCGCGAGACTTTC. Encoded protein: CASSPNQGARETF.